This T cell receptor beta chain was sequenced in a study of spatial heterogeneity in lung cancer. In the study overall: Raw-read counts averaged over ten per unique TCR and UMI combination.

Specified time point: sample taken at primary tumor resection. No cells were sorted before sequencing. The whole RNA sequenced was extracted from tumor, nontumor lung or frozen PBMC. Samples came from some 73 TRACERx patients with untreated early-stage lung cancer. Germline V lookup: CDR1 MRHNA, CDR2 SNTAGT. The V segment lost 6 bases and the J segment 0 bases; nucleotides outside the gene matches: 3. This CDR3 contains 14 residues. A distinct unique molecular identifier was carried by each TCR cDNA molecule. A single record per CDR3 protein comes from TCRdb applying MiXCR to the 5' RACE reads. The sample has tens of thousands of distinct CDR3 sequences; approximately 7.5% are singletons. This clonotype has only a few counts.

The sequence was obtained from a male donor with early-stage non-small cell lung cancer. The rearrangement joins TRBV6-4 to TRBJ2-3, with 7 positions matching TRBD2. The sequenced sample was PBMCs, obtained at surgery. Here the CDR3 reads CASRAGPSTDTQYF. CDR3 in DNA: TGTGCCAGCAGAGCGGGGCCTAGCACAGATACGCAGTATTTT.